Listed here are 9 T cell receptor beta chains from one sample, sequenced in a study of breast tumors, draining lymph nodes, adjacent tissues. TCRdb recomputed calls from the multiplex PCR reads with MiXCR, one row per CDR3 protein. The sample holds 190,000 or so distinct CDR3 sequences; over 25% are singletons and the top ten take about 4.3%. Samples came from axillary lymph nodes draining the breast cancer. The source material was axillary lymph node tissue. All receptors derive from a female donor with breast cancer. Some clones in this sample may be carry-over from other donors' samples.

Points on this clonotype: This clone may be a read error of a much larger clone one base away. This chain connects TRBV6-6 to TRBJ1-6; 8 bases map to TRBD1. With 4 bases clipped from V and 6 bases from J, the junction kept 8 bases outside the gene matches. This CDR3 spans 16 amino acids. Per germline, CDR1 MNHNY and CDR2 SVGAGI (reference sequence). The CDR3 spells CASSCPGQGGNSPLHF. In DNA, the CDR3 is TGTGCCAGCAGTTGCCCCGGACAGGGAGGTAATTCACCCCTCCACTTT.

This clonotype was observed at least ten times. The genes are TRBV7-9 and TRBJ2-3; D gene ambiguous. There are 14 residues in the CDR3. V was clipped by 5 bases and J by 2 bases, with 11 bases between them. Germline V gives CDR1 SEHNR, CDR2 FQNEAQ (reference sequence). CDR3 loop: CASSLSTATDTQYF. In DNA form, the CDR3 reads TGTGCCAGCAGCCTTTCTACAGCCACAGATACGCAGTATTTT.

This clonotype occurred many times. The rearrangement links TRBV28 to TRBJ2-5; the match to TRBD1 covers 8 bases. The V gene's germline CDR1 is MDHEN and CDR2 SYDVKM. This CDR3 comprises 13 residues. V shed 6 bases, J shed 2 bases, and the junction held 2 bases outside the gene matches. CDR3 region: CASRGQVQETQYF. CDR3 DNA sequence: TGTGCCAGCAGGGGACAGGTTCAAGAGACCCAGTACTTC.

The chain combines TRBV20-1 with TRBJ1-1, with D perhaps TRBD1 (5 bases). Germline values: CDR1 DFQATT, CDR2 SNEGSKA (reference sequence). The germline V and J ends were trimmed by 2 bases and 1 base, with 20 bases remaining between them. The CDR3 contains 17 residues. Written as DNA, the CDR3 is TGCAGTGCTAGATCTTATGCGGGACCGATAAGGAACACTGAAGCTTTCTTT. Translation gives CSARSYAGPIRNTEAFF.

This clonotype occurred many times. The CDR3 DNA follows: TGTGCCAGCAGCGCCCGGGGAGCGGGATCCTACGAGCAGTACTTC. It specifies CASSARGAGSYEQYF. The V gene is TRBV12-3 or TRBV12-4, the J gene TRBJ2-7; TRBD2 aligns across 7 bases. The CDR3 spans 15 residues. The V and J ends lost 6 bases and 1 base, in that order; junction bases with no gene match: 9.

This clonotype was seen at least ten times. The V call is TRBV20-1, the J call TRBJ2-7; D unresolved. Germline-derived CDR1 and CDR2 are DFQATT and SNEGSKA (reference sequence). The CDR3 sequence is 15 residues long. V was clipped by 6 bases and J by 1 base, with 19 bases between them. The CDR3 reads CSAAIDVRLSYEQYF. The CDR3 bases are TGCAGTGCCGCTATAGACGTCCGGCTATCCTACGAGCAGTACTTC.

Comment on this clonotype: The limits of the CDR3 on the DNA are not certain, so only TCRdb's listed CDR3 is given. This chain links TRBV5-8 with TRBJ2-7. The CDR3 is 17 amino acids in total, end residues counted. The germline CDR1 and CDR2 sequences are SGHTS and YDEGEE. CDR3 protein: CASSFYICSAALRGQYF.

In regard to this clonotype: A much larger clone lies a single base off, so this may be a read error. This rearrangement joins TRBV28 to TRBJ1-5; TRBD1 matches 7 bases. Germline V lookup: CDR1 MDHEN, CDR2 SYDVKM. This CDR3 has 15 residues. J gave up 7 bases and V 5 bases, and 11 bases lay outside the gene matches. The CDR3 DNA reads TGTGCCAGCAGTCCCTCCCTGACAGGGAAGCAGCCCCAGCATTTT. Translating gives CASSPSLTGKQPQHF.

This clonotype was seen more than once but under ten times. This may come from a read error, since a much larger clone is one base off. The chain recombines TRBV20-1 with TRBJ2-6; D remains unclear. Trimming took off 5 bases at V and 6 bases at J, with 20 bases between the two ends. From germline, CDR1 is DFQATT and CDR2 SNEGSKA (reference sequence). The CDR3 has 16 amino acids. The CDR3 sequence: CSARLHPGFAANVLTF. CDR3 bases: TGCAGTGCTCGCCTTCATCCAGGTTTTGCGGCCAACGTCCTGACTTTC.